This T cell receptor beta chain is from a study of response to subunit inactivated influenza vaccine. Findings of the study overall: A suggestion made by the authors is that each seasonal influenza vaccination recruits few new T cells.

TCRdb passed the RT-PCR reads through MiXCR, listing each CDR3 protein once. The sample consists of under 500,000 distinct CDR3 sequences, 9.5% to 12% of them appearing once. Details on this clonotype: The antigen remains undetermined.

The material was PBMCs from blood, obtained 40 to 50 days after vaccination. The source of this sequence is a man aged 50 or older who received an inactivated influenza vaccine.

In DNA, the CDR3 is TGCAGTGCTAGAGATCCATTAGCGGTTGGATCGGGAATGACCCAGTACTTC. As protein: CSARDPLAVGSGMTQYF. The rearrangement joins TRBV20-1 to TRBJ2-5; a weak D match, TRBD2 (6 bases). The ends were cut back, 0 bases at V and 7 bases at J, with 24 bases in the middle. In germline, CDR1 is DFQATT, CDR2 SNEGSKA (reference sequence). This CDR3 region has 17 residues.